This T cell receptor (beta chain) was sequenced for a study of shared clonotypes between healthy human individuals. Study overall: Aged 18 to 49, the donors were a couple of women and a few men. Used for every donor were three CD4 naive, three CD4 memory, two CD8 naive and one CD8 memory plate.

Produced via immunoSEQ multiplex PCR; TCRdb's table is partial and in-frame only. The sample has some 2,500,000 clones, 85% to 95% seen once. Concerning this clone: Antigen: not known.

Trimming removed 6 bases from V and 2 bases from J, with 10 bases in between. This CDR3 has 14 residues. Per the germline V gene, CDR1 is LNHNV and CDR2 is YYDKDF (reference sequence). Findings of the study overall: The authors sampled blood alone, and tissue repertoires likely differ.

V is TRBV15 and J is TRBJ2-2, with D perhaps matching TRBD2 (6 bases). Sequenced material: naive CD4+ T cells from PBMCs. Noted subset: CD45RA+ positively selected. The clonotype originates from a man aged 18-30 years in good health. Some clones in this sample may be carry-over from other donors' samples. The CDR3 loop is CATRRGINTGELFF. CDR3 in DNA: TGTGCCACCAGACGGGGGATTAACACCGGGGAGCTGTTTTTT.